This T cell receptor (beta chain) comes out of a study of CD8 T cells in ankylosing spondylitis. TCRdb fed the 5' RACE reads into MiXCR, producing one record per CDR3 protein. The table has fewer than 130,000 distinct CDR3 sequences, around 24% seen once; the top ten hold 10% to 15%. Trimming cost V 1 base and J 8 bases; bases outside gene matches: 9. Looked up from germline, CDR1 is LNHNV and CDR2 is YYDKDF (reference sequence). The CDR3 runs 16 residues. This clonotype ranks as medium-sized. Sequenced: synovial fluid, either unsorted or a sorted T cell fraction (not recorded which). The origin of this receptor is a male donor with ankylosing spondylitis. The chain uses TRBV15 and TRBJ2-1; 9 nucleotides match TRBD2. The CDR3 here is CATSRAGLAGSYEQFF. The DNA for the CDR3 is TGTGCCACCAGCAGAGCTGGGCTAGCGGGAAGCTATGAGCAGTTCTTC.